These T cell receptor beta chains were read from a single sample in a study of blood T cells in healthy people across ages. In TCRdb, the 5' RACE reads were re-called with MiXCR into one record per CDR3 protein. Here the sample spans hundreds of thousands of distinct CDR3 sequences, 30% to 45% being singletons. Sequenced input: blood. The receptors were sampled from a man in his late teens or twenties in good health. Both conserved end residues are part of each CDR3. Fields, in order: V gene, J gene, D gene, clone size, CDR3 DNA, CDR3 protein. The D gene is left open where the match is weak. Only part of the rows carry a size: once, few, many, or a class if the clone is expanded.

v_call: TRBV2
j_call: TRBJ2-3
d_call: .
clone_size: many
cdr3_nt: TGTGCCAGCAGTGAAGAGGCGATGATCGGGACATCCGTCACAGATACGCAGTATTTT
cdr3_aa: CASSEEAMIGTSVTDTQYF

v_call: TRBV10-3
j_call: TRBJ2-6
d_call: .
clone_size: many
cdr3_nt: TGTGCCATCTCTCCACGGGCCAACGTCCTGACTTTC
cdr3_aa: CAISPRANVLTF

v_call: TRBV10-3
j_call: TRBJ1-2
d_call: .
clone_size: .
cdr3_nt: TGTGCCATCAGTGAGTCGGACCAATACTATGGCTACACCTTC
cdr3_aa: CAISESDQYYGYTF

v_call: TRBV12-3/TRBV12-4
j_call: TRBJ1-5
d_call: TRBD1
clone_size: .
cdr3_nt: TGTGCCAGCACCCGGGACAGGGATGATCAGCCCCAGCATTTT
cdr3_aa: CASTRDRDDQPQHF

v_call: TRBV5-1
j_call: TRBJ2-7
d_call: TRBD2
clone_size: once
cdr3_nt: TGCGCCAGCAGCCTAGGACTAGCGGATCGGCGGGAGCAGTACTTC
cdr3_aa: CASSLGLADRREQYF

v_call: TRBV15
j_call: TRBJ2-2
d_call: .
clone_size: .
cdr3_nt: TGTGCCACCGGCAGAGAGGCTAGAGTACGGCGGAACACCGGGGAGCTGTTTTTT
cdr3_aa: CATGREARVRRNTGELFF

v_call: TRBV7-2
j_call: TRBJ2-3
d_call: .
clone_size: few
cdr3_nt: TGTGCCAGCAGCTTCCAAGGGGCAGGAACAGATACGCAGTATTTT
cdr3_aa: CASSFQGAGTDTQYF

v_call: TRBV3-1
j_call: TRBJ2-5
d_call: .
clone_size: .
cdr3_nt: TGTGCCAGCAGCCAAGATCCCAGGAGATACAATGAGCAGTACTTC
cdr3_aa: CASSQDPRRYNEQYF

v_call: TRBV5-5
j_call: TRBJ1-2
d_call: .
clone_size: many
cdr3_nt: TGTGCCAGCAGCTTCGGGGGGATGAATGGCTACACCTTC
cdr3_aa: CASSFGGMNGYTF

v_call: TRBV25-1
j_call: TRBJ1-2
d_call: .
clone_size: few
cdr3_nt: TGTGCCAGCGGGGGGGCAGACGCTAACTATGGCTACACCTTC
cdr3_aa: CASGGADANYGYTF

v_call: TRBV4-1
j_call: TRBJ2-3
d_call: .
clone_size: .
cdr3_nt: TGCGCCAGCAGCCAGGACACTAACACAGATACGCAGTATTTT
cdr3_aa: CASSQDTNTDTQYF

v_call: TRBV12-3/TRBV12-4
j_call: TRBJ2-3
d_call: .
clone_size: .
cdr3_nt: TGTGCCAGCAGTTTGGGGGACATCACAGATACGCAGTATTTT
cdr3_aa: CASSLGDITDTQYF

v_call: TRBV19
j_call: TRBJ2-7
d_call: TRBD2
clone_size: .
cdr3_nt: TGTGCCAGTAGTACTAGCGGTCCGTACAATGAGCAGTACTTC
cdr3_aa: CASSTSGPYNEQYF

v_call: TRBV5-1
j_call: TRBJ2-6
d_call: TRBD1
clone_size: .
cdr3_nt: TGCACCAGCAGCTTAGGACAGGGGTACGGGGCCAACGTCCTGACTTTC
cdr3_aa: CTSSLGQGYGANVLTF

v_call: TRBV6-2/TRBV6-3
j_call: TRBJ2-1
d_call: TRBD1
clone_size: once
cdr3_nt: TGTGCCAGCAGTTGGTCAGGGGGCCGGGAGACCCAGTTCTTC
cdr3_aa: CASSWSGGRETQFF

v_call: TRBV29-1
j_call: TRBJ2-5
d_call: TRBD1
clone_size: .
cdr3_nt: TGCAGCGTCGAACAGGGGAATGAGCAGTACTTC
cdr3_aa: CSVEQGNEQYF

v_call: TRBV5-4
j_call: TRBJ2-5
d_call: .
clone_size: .
cdr3_nt: TGTGCCAGCAGCTTAAGTCTACTTAATGCAGGGTCAGCGCGTATGAGCATCCAAGAGACCCAGTACTTC
cdr3_aa: CASSLSLLNAGSARMSIQETQYF

v_call: TRBV27
j_call: TRBJ2-5
d_call: TRBD2
clone_size: .
cdr3_nt: TGTGCCAGCAGTATTAGCGGGGGGGCTTTGGAGACCCAGTACTTC
cdr3_aa: CASSISGGALETQYF

v_call: TRBV20-1
j_call: TRBJ2-7
d_call: TRBD1
clone_size: few
cdr3_nt: TGCCTGATCCGGGACAGAACCTACGAGCAGTACTTC
cdr3_aa: CLIRDRTYEQYF

v_call: TRBV7-9
j_call: TRBJ2-7
d_call: .
clone_size: .
cdr3_nt: TGTGCCAGCAGCTTACCTAATAGGACAGCTAGAGGGGGGGTCTACAATGAGCAGTACTTC
cdr3_aa: CASSLPNRTARGGVYNEQYF

v_call: TRBV9
j_call: TRBJ1-1
d_call: .
clone_size: .
cdr3_nt: TGTGCCAGCAGCGTAGGGGCGGAGAACACTGAAGCTTTCTTT
cdr3_aa: CASSVGAENTEAFF

v_call: TRBV2
j_call: TRBJ1-1
d_call: .
clone_size: .
cdr3_nt: TGTGCCAACTCGGGTCCCACAACGGTGACTGAAGCTTTCTTT
cdr3_aa: CANSGPTTVTEAFF

v_call: TRBV21-1
j_call: TRBJ1-2
d_call: .
clone_size: .
cdr3_nt: TGTGCCAGCAGCTCAAAGAATTGCCAGAATCTCTATGGCTACACCTTC
cdr3_aa: CASSSKNCQNLYGYTF

v_call: TRBV6-1
j_call: TRBJ1-2
d_call: .
clone_size: few
cdr3_nt: TGTGCCAGCAGTCCCAGCCTCTATGGCTACACCTTC
cdr3_aa: CASSPSLYGYTF

v_call: TRBV20-1
j_call: TRBJ2-5
d_call: TRBD1
clone_size: .
cdr3_nt: TGCAGTGCTTCGGGACAGCCTAACAATGAGCAGTACTTC
cdr3_aa: CSASGQPNNEQYF

v_call: TRBV3-1
j_call: TRBJ2-1
d_call: .
clone_size: few
cdr3_nt: TGTGCCAGCAGCCAACAAAGAGTAGAAATCGATGAGCAGTTCTTC
cdr3_aa: CASSQQRVEIDEQFF

v_call: TRBV2
j_call: TRBJ2-1
d_call: TRBD2
clone_size: .
cdr3_nt: TGTGCCAGCAGTGGCTTACTAGCGGGGGGGCGGGATGAGCAGTTCTTC
cdr3_aa: CASSGLLAGGRDEQFF

v_call: TRBV20-1
j_call: TRBJ2-1
d_call: .
clone_size: few
cdr3_nt: TGCAGTTCTTCCGTTGGGGGGCATTACAATGAGCAGTTCTTC
cdr3_aa: CSSSVGGHYNEQFF

v_call: TRBV5-1
j_call: TRBJ1-1
d_call: .
clone_size: .
cdr3_nt: TGCGCCAGCAAATTGGGAAGTCAGAACACTGAAGCTTTCTTT
cdr3_aa: CASKLGSQNTEAFF

v_call: TRBV5-1
j_call: TRBJ2-5
d_call: TRBD1
clone_size: .
cdr3_nt: TGCACCAGCAGTTCAGGGGGTCAAGAGACCCAGTACTTC
cdr3_aa: CTSSSGGQETQYF

v_call: TRBV5-6
j_call: TRBJ2-5
d_call: TRBD2
clone_size: .
cdr3_nt: TGTGCCAGCACCCCCTTGGCGGGGGAAAAAGAGACCCAGTACTTC
cdr3_aa: CASTPLAGEKETQYF

v_call: TRBV7-2
j_call: TRBJ2-5
d_call: TRBD2
clone_size: .
cdr3_nt: TGTGCCAGCACCCTACTAGAGGGGCGGGAGCAGTACTTC
cdr3_aa: CASTLLEGREQYF

v_call: TRBV6-2/TRBV6-3
j_call: TRBJ1-1
d_call: .
clone_size: few
cdr3_nt: TGTGCCAGCAGCCTACGGGCCTCTACTGGGAACACTGAAGCTTTCTTT
cdr3_aa: CASSLRASTGNTEAFF

v_call: TRBV2
j_call: TRBJ1-1
d_call: .
clone_size: few
cdr3_nt: TGTGCCAGCCACGGTCGACGGGCTTTCTTT
cdr3_aa: CASHGRRAFF

v_call: TRBV27
j_call: TRBJ2-3
d_call: TRBD2
clone_size: few
cdr3_nt: TGTGCCAGCAGTTTGAGACTAGCGGGGGGGCTTCGAGGAGATACGCAGTATTTT
cdr3_aa: CASSLRLAGGLRGDTQYF

v_call: TRBV25-1
j_call: TRBJ2-1
d_call: .
clone_size: few
cdr3_nt: TGTGCCAGCACCCAGGCGGGTAACAATGAGCAGTTCTTC
cdr3_aa: CASTQAGNNEQFF

v_call: TRBV20-1
j_call: TRBJ2-3
d_call: TRBD2
clone_size: few
cdr3_nt: TGCAGTGCTAGCCCCACCCCTCTAGCGGGGGGCGCAGATACGCAGTATTTT
cdr3_aa: CSASPTPLAGGADTQYF

v_call: TRBV6-2/TRBV6-3
j_call: TRBJ1-5
d_call: .
clone_size: .
cdr3_nt: TGTGCCAGCAGTTACCTCGGGCCTCAGCCCCAGCATTTT
cdr3_aa: CASSYLGPQPQHF

v_call: TRBV7-2
j_call: TRBJ2-5
d_call: .
clone_size: many
cdr3_nt: TGTGCCAGCAGCTTAGATTCTACCCAAGAGACCCAGTACTTC
cdr3_aa: CASSLDSTQETQYF

v_call: TRBV11-2
j_call: TRBJ2-7
d_call: .
clone_size: .
cdr3_nt: TGTGCCAGCAGCTTAGCACACAGGGTCCTCTACGAGCAGTACTTC
cdr3_aa: CASSLAHRVLYEQYF

v_call: TRBV5-6
j_call: TRBJ1-1
d_call: TRBD1
clone_size: .
cdr3_nt: TGTGCCAGCAGGCCCCGGGACAGGGGAATGAACACTGAAGCTTTCTTT
cdr3_aa: CASRPRDRGMNTEAFF

v_call: TRBV7-9
j_call: TRBJ1-2
d_call: .
clone_size: few
cdr3_nt: TGTGCCAGCAGCGTACGGGACGGAACGTACCGCTACACCTTC
cdr3_aa: CASSVRDGTYRYTF

v_call: TRBV6-5
j_call: TRBJ2-5
d_call: .
clone_size: .
cdr3_nt: TGTGCCAGCACCAAATCAGGGACCAACCAAGAGACCCAGTACTTC
cdr3_aa: CASTKSGTNQETQYF

v_call: TRBV27
j_call: TRBJ1-1
d_call: TRBD1
clone_size: .
cdr3_nt: TGTGCCAGCAGTTTCTGGCAGGGGGCCGTAGGCACTGAAGCTTTCTTT
cdr3_aa: CASSFWQGAVGTEAFF

v_call: TRBV7-9
j_call: TRBJ2-1
d_call: .
clone_size: few
cdr3_nt: TGTGCCAGCAGCTTTGGGACGGAAATCCCCCGTGAGCAGTTCTTC
cdr3_aa: CASSFGTEIPREQFF

v_call: TRBV12-3/TRBV12-4
j_call: TRBJ2-2
d_call: .
clone_size: .
cdr3_nt: TGTGCCAGCAGACCCGTGGTCTATATGAACGCCGGGGAGCTGTTTTTT
cdr3_aa: CASRPVVYMNAGELFF

v_call: TRBV20-1
j_call: TRBJ1-2
d_call: .
clone_size: few
cdr3_nt: TGCAGTGCTATCCTAGACAGCTATGGCTACACCTTC
cdr3_aa: CSAILDSYGYTF

v_call: TRBV20-1
j_call: TRBJ2-7
d_call: TRBD1
clone_size: .
cdr3_nt: TGCAGTGCTAGAGATTGGGCCGGGACAGGGGGATTGTACGAGCAGTACTTC
cdr3_aa: CSARDWAGTGGLYEQYF

v_call: TRBV7-9
j_call: TRBJ1-4
d_call: .
clone_size: .
cdr3_nt: TGTGCCAGCAGCTACCAGGGGATTTGGACTAATGAAAAACTGTTTTTT
cdr3_aa: CASSYQGIWTNEKLFF

v_call: TRBV7-2
j_call: TRBJ2-5
d_call: .
clone_size: .
cdr3_nt: TGTGCCAGCAGCTCCGCGTGGGAAGAGGCCCAGTACTTC
cdr3_aa: CASSSAWEEAQYF

v_call: TRBV6-2/TRBV6-3
j_call: TRBJ1-6
d_call: .
clone_size: few
cdr3_nt: TGTGCCAGCAGTTATAACCTTGGATCTTCACCCCTCCACTTT
cdr3_aa: CASSYNLGSSPLHF

v_call: TRBV10-3
j_call: TRBJ2-1
d_call: .
clone_size: .
cdr3_nt: TGTGCCATCAGGGACGGGGAGACCCAGTTCTTC
cdr3_aa: CAIRDGETQFF

v_call: TRBV13
j_call: TRBJ2-7
d_call: .
clone_size: .
cdr3_nt: TGTGCCAGCAGCTTAGGCAGGTCGGCTTCCTACGAGCAGTACTTC
cdr3_aa: CASSLGRSASYEQYF